This record concerns one T cell receptor (beta chain) sequence. The sample originates from a study of blood T cell repertoires in COVID-19. Profiling relied on immunoSEQ multiplex PCR, and the TCRdb table lists in-frame clones only, not all of them. There are about 180,000 clones in the sample; roughly 82% occur only once, and more than 7.5% lies in the top ten. With V trimmed by 0 bases and J by 1 base, 11 bases remained unmatched. The CDR3 contains 18 residues. Germline V gene data show CDR1 as LNHNV and CDR2 as YYDKDF (reference sequence). The receptor's source is a woman younger than 45 who had recovered from COVID-19. Material for sequencing was PBMCs or T cells enriched from blood (not recorded which). The chain is built from TRBV15 and TRBJ1-1, with 7 bases identical to TRBD1. The CDR3, as DNA: TGTGCCACCAGCAGAGAGGGACATCAGGGGGGTCAGAACACTGAAGCTTTCTTT. Translation gives CATSREGHQGGQNTEAFF.